The 29 T cell receptor beta chains below were found in one sample sequenced in a study of blood T cell repertoires in COVID-19 (dated by TCRdb to about 2020). Receptor libraries were prepared by the immunoSEQ multiplex PCR assay. Here the immuneACCESS table is served through TCRdb, limited to in-frame sequences with V and J called. Missing clones are a known gap in these copies; in checked studies unresolved V genes cover under half, and the rest lacks a known reason. The sample includes 650,000 to 800,000 clones, with around 89% observed a single time. The ten largest clones represent around 0.3% of the sample. Sequencing used peripheral blood. All receptors derive from a woman younger than 35 with acute or convalescent COVID-19.

The CDR3 spells CASSQNEGGSGNTIYF. The CDR3 DNA sequence: TGCGCCAGCAGCCAAAACGAAGGGGGCTCTGGAAACACCATATATTTT. The genes are TRBV4-1 and TRBJ1-3; D might be TRBD1 (6 bases). The CDR3 has 16 residues. V gave up 2 bases and J gave up 0 bases, with 11 bases separating them. CDR1 MGHRA and CDR2 YSYEKL come from the germline V gene.

The rearrangement uses TRBV6-5 and TRBJ2-7; weak D call: TRBD2 (6 bases). This CDR3 spans 13 amino acids. Germline CDR1 is MNHEY and CDR2 is SVGAGI. With 9 bases removed from V and 2 bases from J, the gap between germline ends came to 14 bases. The CDR3 DNA reads TGTGCCAGGCTGGAGGGATTCCCCTACGAGCAGTACTTC. Translating gives CARLEGFPYEQYF.

The rearrangement links TRBV11-1 to TRBJ2-3; tentatively, D is TRBD2 (6 bases). The ends were cut back, 9 bases at V and 4 bases at J, with 17 bases in the middle. The germline gives CDR1 SGHAT, CDR2 FQDESV (reference sequence). The CDR3 covers 14 residues. The CDR3 DNA reads TGTGCCAGTACCCGGGGGAGAAACCCAGATACGCAGTATTTT. Protein: CASTRGRNPDTQYF.

A single count supports this clone. The chain combines TRBV11-2 with TRBJ2-6; no clear D gene. Trimming cost V 0 bases and J 1 base, with 13 bases left between them. The germline V gene has CDR1 SGHAT and CDR2 FQNNGV. This CDR3 comprises 18 residues. In nucleotides, the CDR3 is TGTGCCAGCAGCTTAGATCCACGGTGGTTTTCTGGGGCCAACGTCCTGACTTTC. It yields the protein CASSLDPRWFSGANVLTF.

The rearrangement links TRBV3-1 (or the pseudogene TRBV3-2) to TRBJ1-3; D perhaps matches TRBD1 (5 bases). CDR1 and CDR2 from the germline V gene are LGHDT and YNNKEL (reference sequence). Trimming removed 1 base at V and 2 bases at J, with 9 bases between. CDR3 length: 15 amino acids. The CDR3 spells CASSQGGGTGNTIYF. The CDR3 coding sequence is TGTGCCAGCAGCCAAGGCGGGGGGACTGGAAACACCATATATTTT.

The rearrangement joins TRBV6-5 to TRBJ2-1; TRBD1 aligns across 11 bases. CDR3 length: 15 residues. V gave up 6 bases and J gave up 6 bases; unmatched junction bases: 7. CDR1 and CDR2 (germline): MNHEY, SVGAGI. Here the CDR3 reads CASSPDRGRGNEQFF. The CDR3 nucleotides read TGTGCCAGCAGCCCGGACAGGGGGCGAGGCAATGAGCAGTTCTTC.

This rearrangement joins TRBV7-9 to TRBJ1-2; unclear D gene. This CDR3 is 14 amino acids long. Looked up from germline, CDR1 is SEHNR and CDR2 is FQNEAQ (reference sequence). Trimming pared 3 bases from V and 6 bases from J, leaving 14 bases between. CDR3 sequence: CASSFSTNEDGYTF. The CDR3 DNA reads TGTGCCAGCAGCTTTTCCACGAATGAGGATGGCTACACCTTC.

Only one count was recorded for this clone. The chain has TRBV2 and TRBJ1-2; D gene ambiguous. Trimming stripped 1 base from V and 8 bases from J, with 11 bases between. Germline CDR1 SNHLY, CDR2 FYNNEI. CDR3 length: 13 amino acids. The chain's CDR3 is CASSEGLRRGYTF. As DNA, the CDR3 is TGTGCCAGCAGTGAAGGACTCCGGAGGGGCTACACCTTC.

DNA of the CDR3: TGTGCCAGCCGGACCATGGGGGCAAACAATCAGCCCCAGCATTTT. Amino acids: CASRTMGANNQPQHF. The chain combines TRBV27 with TRBJ1-5, with D perhaps TRBD1 (6 bases). The germline V gene has CDR1 MNHEY and CDR2 SMNVEV (reference sequence). Trimming pared 8 bases from V and 3 bases from J, leaving 17 bases between. CDR3 size: 15 residues.

The chain recombines TRBV7-9 with TRBJ1-3, with D unclear. There are 14 residues in the CDR3. In germline, CDR1 is SEHNR, CDR2 FQNEAQ (reference sequence). V was shortened by 5 bases and J by 0 bases, with 8 bases between the two germline ends. The CDR3 protein is CASSVGSSGNTIYF. CDR3 in DNA: TGTGCCAGCAGCGTGGGCAGCTCTGGAAACACCATATATTTT.

V and J are TRBV19 and TRBJ2-7, with TRBD2 as a possible D gene (5 bases). The CDR3 is 14 residues long. CDR1 and CDR2 (germline): LNHDA, SQIVND (reference sequence). V dropped 3 bases and J dropped 1 base, with 10 bases sitting between them. CDR3 bases: TGTGCCAGTAGTATCGGGGAAGCTTCCTACGAGCAGTACTTC. This codes for CASSIGEASYEQYF.

The chain carries TRBV6-4 and TRBJ1-2; no clear D gene. The CDR3 loop spans 13 amino acids. Germline V CDR1 and CDR2: MRHNA, SNTAGT. V lost 2 bases, J lost 9 bases, and 13 bases lay in between. In DNA, the CDR3 is TGTGCCAGCAGTGACACCGAGACTATGCGCTACACCTTC. Encoded protein: CASSDTETMRYTF.

The rearrangement joins TRBV6-5 to TRBJ2-2; D remains unclear. The CDR3 runs to 12 residues. Per the germline V gene, CDR1 is MNHEY and CDR2 is SVGAGI. The V gene lost 2 bases and the J gene lost 7 bases, with 5 bases spanning the gap. The CDR3 is CASSYESGELFF. The CDR3, as DNA: TGTGCCAGCAGTTACGAGAGCGGGGAGCTGTTTTTT.

This rearrangement joins TRBV25-1 to TRBJ2-3; tentatively, D is TRBD2 (5 bases). Deletions cut 4 bases from V and 3 bases from J, with 8 bases between. Germline V gene sequence: CDR1 MGHDK, CDR2 SYGVNS. The CDR3 loop spans 13 amino acids. Here the CDR3 reads CASSVGGTDTQYF. The CDR3 DNA reads TGTGCCAGCAGTGTCGGAGGAACAGATACGCAGTATTTT.

The chain uses TRBV19 and TRBJ2-5; 9 positions match TRBD2. V was clipped by 5 bases and J by 2 bases; unmatched bases: 6. Germline lookup yields CDR1 LNHDA and CDR2 SQIVND (reference sequence). The CDR3 runs to 15 residues. Written as DNA, the CDR3 is TGTGCCAGTAGTGTGTCTAGCGGGGTGCAAGAGACCCAGTACTTC. Translating gives CASSVSSGVQETQYF.

V usage is TRBV19 and J usage is TRBJ1-1, with D possibly TRBD1 on 5 matching bases. This CDR3 is 13 amino acids long. The V gene's germline CDR1 is LNHDA and CDR2 SQIVND (reference sequence). V lost 5 bases, J lost 8 bases, and 15 bases lay in between. The CDR3 sequence: CASSPGQLAEAFF. The CDR3 DNA sequence: TGTGCCAGTAGTCCAGGGCAATTGGCAGAAGCTTTCTTT.

This chain joins TRBV7-9 and TRBJ1-1, with D possibly being TRBD1 (6 bases). There are 12 residues in the CDR3. V was shortened by 5 bases and J by 8 bases, with 12 bases between the two germline ends. Germline V gives CDR1 SEHNR, CDR2 FQNEAQ (reference sequence). The DNA for the CDR3 is TGTGCCAGCAGCCCTGGGACACTAGAAGCTTTCTTT. Protein product: CASSPGTLEAFF.

CDR3 amino acids: CAWSVGATNEKLFF. In nucleotides, the CDR3 is TGTGCCTGGAGTGTGGGAGCAACTAATGAAAAACTGTTTTTT. The chain combines TRBV30 with TRBJ1-4, with D hard to call. The germline gives CDR1 GTSNPN, CDR2 SVGIG (reference sequence). The CDR3 is made up of 14 amino acids. Trimming took off 0 bases at V and 0 bases at J, with 5 bases between the two ends.

V is TRBV7-8 and J is TRBJ1-6; D gene unclear. Germline V gives CDR1 SGHVS, CDR2 FQNEAQ. Trimming removed 2 bases from V and 0 bases from J, with 11 bases in between. This CDR3 has 17 residues. CDR3 DNA sequence: TGTGCCAGCAGCTTAAGATCGGGGAGCTCCTATAATTCACCCCTCCACTTT. Amino acid sequence: CASSLRSGSSYNSPLHF.

The CDR3 DNA sequence: TGTGCCAGCAGCGCCGACAGGGATTCACCCCTCCACTTT. It yields the protein CASSADRDSPLHF. V and J are TRBV9 and TRBJ1-6, with 7 nucleotides matching TRBD1. The V and J ends lost 3 bases and 8 bases, in that order; junction bases with no gene match: 2. The CDR3 has 13 residues. CDR1 and CDR2 (germline): SGDLS, YYNGEE.

This chain connects TRBV19 to TRBJ1-1; maybe TRBD1 (5 bases). Per germline, CDR1 LNHDA and CDR2 SQIVND (reference sequence). This CDR3 contains 14 residues. V shed 3 bases and J shed 1 base, with 9 bases lying between them. CDR3 in amino acids: CASSIRGWNTEAFF. The CDR3 DNA reads as TGTGCCAGTAGTATTAGGGGTTGGAACACTGAAGCTTTCTTT.

The gene calls are TRBV9 and TRBJ1-1; 9 nucleotides match TRBD1. Looked up from germline, CDR1 is SGDLS and CDR2 is YYNGEE. The CDR3 totals 13 residues. The junction had 5 bases not matched to a gene; V was cut back by 0 bases and J by 11 bases. In nucleotides, the CDR3 is TGTGCCAGCAGCGTAGCTTCCGGACAGGGGGCTTTCTTT. Its protein is CASSVASGQGAFF.

CDR3 sequence: CASSLGQGIAYNEQFF. CDR3 coding DNA: TGTGCCAGCAGCTTGGGACAGGGGATAGCCTACAATGAGCAGTTCTTC. This chain joins TRBV5-5 and TRBJ2-1, with 8 bases identical to TRBD1. The CDR3 is made up of 16 amino acids. Trimming took 0 bases from V and 2 from J; bases not matched to a gene: 4. Germline CDR1 is SGHKS and CDR2 is YYEKEE (reference sequence).

This sequence joins TRBV28 and TRBJ1-5; D ambiguous. Trimming cost V 9 bases and J 2 bases, with 8 bases left between them. The CDR3 has 12 amino acids. The germline gives CDR1 MDHEN, CDR2 SYDVKM. Here the CDR3 DNA reads TGTGCCAGTAGATTGGGCAATCAGCCCCAGCATTTT. Protein product: CASRLGNQPQHF.

The table lists this clone with a few counts. The chain couples TRBV7-9 to TRBJ1-5, with D perhaps matching TRBD1 (6 bases). Trimming left V 2 bases short and J 7 bases short, with 21 bases between. This CDR3 is 17 amino acids long. In germline, CDR1 is SEHNR, CDR2 FQNEAQ (reference sequence). CDR3 protein: CASSLRIGTSRLQPQHF. CDR3 sequence (DNA): TGTGCCAGCAGCTTACGTATAGGGACAAGTAGATTACAGCCCCAGCATTTT.

This clone was seen once. The chain employs TRBV4-2 and TRBJ2-7; 10 positions agree with TRBD2. Germline values: CDR1 LGHNA, CDR2 YNFKEQ. The CDR3 extends over 16 amino acids. V lost 0 bases and J lost 0; bases outside the gene matches: 2. The CDR3 sequence: CASSQDGTSASYEQYF. The CDR3 DNA reads TGTGCCAGCAGCCAAGATGGGACTAGCGCCTCCTACGAGCAGTACTTC.

CDR3 DNA sequence: TGTGCCAGCAGTCCCCGACAGGGCTACGAGCAGTACTTC. Amino acids: CASSPRQGYEQYF. The chain uses TRBV27 and TRBJ2-7; 7 bases match TRBD1. J gave up 3 bases and V 5 bases, and 4 bases lay outside the gene matches. Germline loops: CDR1 MNHEY, CDR2 SMNVEV (reference sequence). The CDR3 runs 13 residues.

The chain recombines TRBV7-9 with TRBJ1-1; 9 bases map to TRBD1. The CDR3 is 15 amino acids. Trimming cost V 3 bases and J 1 base; bases outside gene matches: 3. Germline-derived CDR1 and CDR2 are SEHNR and FQNEAQ (reference sequence). CDR3 nucleotides: TGTGCCAGCAGCTTCCGGACAGGGGAGAACACTGAAGCTTTCTTT. It specifies CASSFRTGENTEAFF.

The CDR3 reads CASTAGRGHEAFF. CDR3 nucleotides: TGTGCCAGCACCGCCGGCCGGGGTCATGAAGCTTTCTTT. The chain has TRBV6-5 and TRBJ1-1; no definite D call. V lost 7 bases and J 7 bases, leaving 16 bases between the germline ends. The CDR3 spans 13 residues. Germline V gives CDR1 MNHEY, CDR2 SVGAGI.